The present TCR beta chain was sequenced within a study of shared clonotypes between healthy human individuals. Naive CD8 cells comprised CD45RO-negative, CCR7-positively selected cells, excluding terminally differentiated effector memory CD45RA+ cells. V trimming: 3 bases; J trimming: 5 bases; junction bases outside the gene matches: 4. CDR1 is SGHRS and CDR2 is YFSETQ in the germline V gene. The CDR3 contains 15 residues. Method: immunoSEQ multiplex PCR; TCRdb's copy keeps in-frame clones and lacks some. The profile shows around 600,000 clones, about 98% of them singletons. On this clone itself: The antigen is unknown.

Study-level findings and limits: Non-shared clonotypes had lower generation probabilities than those shared by all four donors.

The sequenced sample consisted of naive CD8+ T cells sorted from blood. This clonotype was sampled from a man aged 25-40 years in good health. The chain couples TRBV5-1 to TRBJ2-1; 11 nucleotides line up with TRBD2. For the CDR3, the DNA is TGCGCCAGCAGCTCACTACTAGCGGGGGACAATGAGCAGTTCTTC. Translated, it gives CASSSLLAGDNEQFF.